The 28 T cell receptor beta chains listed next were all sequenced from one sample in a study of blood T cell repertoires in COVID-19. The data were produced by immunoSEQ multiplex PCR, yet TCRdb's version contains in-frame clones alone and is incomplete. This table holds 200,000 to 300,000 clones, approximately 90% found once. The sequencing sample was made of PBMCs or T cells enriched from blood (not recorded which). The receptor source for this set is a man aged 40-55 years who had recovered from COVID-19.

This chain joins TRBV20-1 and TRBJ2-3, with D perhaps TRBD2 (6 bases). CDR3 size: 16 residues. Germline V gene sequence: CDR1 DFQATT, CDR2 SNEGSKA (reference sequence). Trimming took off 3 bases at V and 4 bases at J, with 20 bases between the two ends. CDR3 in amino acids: CSASSHPYGSPDTQYF. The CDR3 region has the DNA TGCAGTGCTAGTAGTCATCCCTACGGGAGCCCAGATACGCAGTATTTT.

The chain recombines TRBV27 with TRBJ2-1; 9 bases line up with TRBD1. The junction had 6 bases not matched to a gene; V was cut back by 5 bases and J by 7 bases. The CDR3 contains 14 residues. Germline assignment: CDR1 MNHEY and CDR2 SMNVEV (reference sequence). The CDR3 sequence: CASSTGTGLNEQFF. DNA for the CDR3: TGTGCCAGCAGTACCGGGACAGGGTTAAATGAGCAGTTCTTC.

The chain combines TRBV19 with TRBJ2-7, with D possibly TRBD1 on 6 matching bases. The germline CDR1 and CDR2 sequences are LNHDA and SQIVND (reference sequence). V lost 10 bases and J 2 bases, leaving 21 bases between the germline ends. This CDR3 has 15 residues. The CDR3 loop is CAITLPGTPTYEQYF. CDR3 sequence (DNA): TGTGCCATTACTCTCCCCGGGACACCTACCTACGAGCAGTACTTC. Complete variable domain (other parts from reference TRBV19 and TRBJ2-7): DGGITQSPKYLFRKEGQNVTLSCEQNLNHDAMYWYRQDPGQGLRLIYYSQIVNDFQKGDIAEGYSVSREKKESFPLTVTSAQKNPTAFYLCAITLPGTPTYEQYFGPGTRLTVT.

The CDR3 region has the DNA TGTGCCAGCAGTCCCCGGTGGGAAAAACTGTTTTTT. Its protein is CASSPRWEKLFF. This chain connects TRBV28 to TRBJ1-4; no clear D. Deletions cut 5 bases from V and 8 bases from J, with 9 bases between. The CDR3 contains 12 residues. Germline V gene lookup returns CDR1 MDHEN and CDR2 SYDVKM.

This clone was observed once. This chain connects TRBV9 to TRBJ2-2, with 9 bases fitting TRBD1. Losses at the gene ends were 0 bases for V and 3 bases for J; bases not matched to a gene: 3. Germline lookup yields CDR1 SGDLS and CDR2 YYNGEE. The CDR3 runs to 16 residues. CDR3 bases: TGTGCCAGCAGCGTAGAAACAGGGGGCTACACCGGGGAGCTGTTTTTT. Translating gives CASSVETGGYTGELFF.

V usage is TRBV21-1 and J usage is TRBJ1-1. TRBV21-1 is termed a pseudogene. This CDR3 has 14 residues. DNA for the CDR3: TGTGCCAGCAGCAAGGGGGGGCTGAGCACTGAAGCTTTCTTT. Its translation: CASSKGGLSTEAFF.

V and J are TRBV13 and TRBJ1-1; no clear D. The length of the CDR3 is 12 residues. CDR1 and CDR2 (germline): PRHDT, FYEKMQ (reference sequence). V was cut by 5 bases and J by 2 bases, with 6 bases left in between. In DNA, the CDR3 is TGTGCCAGCAGCGAGGAAAACACTGAAGCTTTCTTT. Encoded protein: CASSEENTEAFF.

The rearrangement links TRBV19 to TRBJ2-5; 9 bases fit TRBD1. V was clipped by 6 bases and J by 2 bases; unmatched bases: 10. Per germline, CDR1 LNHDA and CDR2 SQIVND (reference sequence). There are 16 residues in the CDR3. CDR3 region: CASRPRLGTGQETQYF. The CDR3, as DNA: TGTGCCAGTAGACCTCGCCTCGGGACAGGGCAAGAGACCCAGTACTTC.

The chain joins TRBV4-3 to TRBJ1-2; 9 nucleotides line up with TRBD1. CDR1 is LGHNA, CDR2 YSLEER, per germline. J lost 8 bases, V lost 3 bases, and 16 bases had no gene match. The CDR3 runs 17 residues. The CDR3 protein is CASSQITGGISVGGYTF. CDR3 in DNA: TGCGCCAGCAGCCAGATAACAGGGGGCATATCAGTCGGGGGCTACACCTTC.

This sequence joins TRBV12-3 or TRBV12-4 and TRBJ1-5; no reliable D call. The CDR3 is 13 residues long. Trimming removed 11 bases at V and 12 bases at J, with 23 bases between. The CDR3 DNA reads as TGTGCCTCCCGGGAGACGGTTGGGTCGCGCCAGCATTTT. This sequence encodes CASRETVGSRQHF.

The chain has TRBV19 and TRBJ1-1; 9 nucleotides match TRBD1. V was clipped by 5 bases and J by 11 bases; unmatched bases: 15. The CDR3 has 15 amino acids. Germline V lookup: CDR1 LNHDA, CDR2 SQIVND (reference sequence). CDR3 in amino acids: CASSFTGGIPFMAFF. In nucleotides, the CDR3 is TGTGCCAGTAGTTTCACAGGGGGCATACCTTTTATGGCTTTCTTT.

Here the CDR3 DNA reads TGTGCCAGCAGTTCAGGCGGGGCGGGGGGATCAGATACGCAGTATTTT. As protein: CASSSGGAGGSDTQYF. V and J are TRBV2 and TRBJ2-3; 8 nucleotides line up with TRBD2. The CDR3 is 16 residues long. V lost 5 bases and J lost 4; bases outside the gene matches: 11. In germline, CDR1 is SNHLY, CDR2 FYNNEI.

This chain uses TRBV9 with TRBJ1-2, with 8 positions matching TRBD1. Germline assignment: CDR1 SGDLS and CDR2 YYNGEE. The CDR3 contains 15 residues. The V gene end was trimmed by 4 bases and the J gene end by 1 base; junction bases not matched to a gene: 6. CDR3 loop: CASSTLGQGNYGYTF. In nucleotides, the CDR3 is TGTGCCAGCAGCACCCTAGGACAGGGTAACTATGGCTACACCTTC.

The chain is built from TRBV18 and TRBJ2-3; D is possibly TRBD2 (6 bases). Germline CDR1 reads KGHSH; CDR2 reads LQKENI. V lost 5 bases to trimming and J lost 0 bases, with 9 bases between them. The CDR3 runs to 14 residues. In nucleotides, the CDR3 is TGTGCCAGCTCAAGAGGGACTAGCACAGATACGCAGTATTTT. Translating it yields CASSRGTSTDTQYF.

This CDR3 reads CASTQVGSGHPRENTIYF. The CDR3 DNA is TGTGCCAGCACCCAAGTCGGCTCTGGGCATCCTCGTGAAAACACCATATATTTT. This chain links TRBV11-3 with TRBJ1-3; the D is unclear. Germline CDR1 is SGHNT and CDR2 is YENEEA. The CDR3 has 18 residues. V lost 7 bases and J 6 bases, leaving 28 bases between the germline ends.

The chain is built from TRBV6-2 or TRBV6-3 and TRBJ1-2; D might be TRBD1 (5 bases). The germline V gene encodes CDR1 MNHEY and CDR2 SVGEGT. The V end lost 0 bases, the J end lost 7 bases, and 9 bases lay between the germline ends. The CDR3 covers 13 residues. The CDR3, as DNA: TGTGCCAGCAGTTACTCATGGGGGGGTGGCTACACCTTC. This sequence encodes CASSYSWGGGYTF.

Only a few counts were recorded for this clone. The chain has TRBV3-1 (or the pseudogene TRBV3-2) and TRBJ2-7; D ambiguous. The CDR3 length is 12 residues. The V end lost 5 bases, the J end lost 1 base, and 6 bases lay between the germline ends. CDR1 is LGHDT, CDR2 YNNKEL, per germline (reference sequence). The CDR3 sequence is CASSAESYEQYF. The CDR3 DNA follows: TGTGCCAGCAGCGCGGAATCCTACGAGCAGTACTTC.

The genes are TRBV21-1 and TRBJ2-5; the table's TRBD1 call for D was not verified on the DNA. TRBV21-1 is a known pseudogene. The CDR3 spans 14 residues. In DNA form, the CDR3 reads TGTGCCAGCAGCAAGGGGACAGGCCCCCAGGCCCAGTACTTC. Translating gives CASSKGTGPQAQYF.

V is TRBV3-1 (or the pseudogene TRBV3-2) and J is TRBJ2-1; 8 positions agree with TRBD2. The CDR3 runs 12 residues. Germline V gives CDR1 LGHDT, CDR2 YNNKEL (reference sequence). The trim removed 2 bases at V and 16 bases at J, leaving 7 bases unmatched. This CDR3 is CASSQQAGEIFF. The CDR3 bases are TGTGCCAGCAGCCAACAAGCGGGAGAGATTTTCTTC.

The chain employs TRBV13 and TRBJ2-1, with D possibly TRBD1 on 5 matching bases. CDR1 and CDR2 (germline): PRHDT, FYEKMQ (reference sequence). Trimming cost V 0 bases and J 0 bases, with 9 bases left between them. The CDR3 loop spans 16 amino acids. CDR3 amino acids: CASSLGLGDSYNEQFF. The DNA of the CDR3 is TGTGCCAGCAGCTTAGGCCTAGGGGACTCCTACAATGAGCAGTTCTTC. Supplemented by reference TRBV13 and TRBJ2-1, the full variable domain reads AAGVIQSPRHLIKEKRETATLKCYPIPRHDTVYWYQQGPGQDPQFLISFYEKMQSDKGSIPDRFSAQQFSDYHSELNMSSLELGDSALYFCASSLGLGDSYNEQFFGPGTRLTVL.

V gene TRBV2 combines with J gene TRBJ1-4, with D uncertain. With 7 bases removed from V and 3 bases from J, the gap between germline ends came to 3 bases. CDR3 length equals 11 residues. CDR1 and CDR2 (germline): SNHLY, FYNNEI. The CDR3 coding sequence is TGTGCCAGCACCTCTAATGAAAAACTGTTTTTT. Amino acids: CASTSNEKLFF.

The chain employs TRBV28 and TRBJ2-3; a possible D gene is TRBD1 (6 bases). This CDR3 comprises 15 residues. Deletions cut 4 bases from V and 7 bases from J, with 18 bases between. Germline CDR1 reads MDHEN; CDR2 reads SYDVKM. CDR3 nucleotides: TGTGCCAGCAGTTCTCCGGGACAAGGAACGAATACGCAGTATTTT. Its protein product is CASSSPGQGTNTQYF.

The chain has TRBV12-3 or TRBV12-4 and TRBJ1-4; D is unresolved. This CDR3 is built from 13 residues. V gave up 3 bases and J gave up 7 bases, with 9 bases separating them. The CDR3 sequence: CASSLAVSEKLFF. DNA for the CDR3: TGTGCCAGCAGTTTGGCTGTTTCTGAAAAACTGTTTTTT.

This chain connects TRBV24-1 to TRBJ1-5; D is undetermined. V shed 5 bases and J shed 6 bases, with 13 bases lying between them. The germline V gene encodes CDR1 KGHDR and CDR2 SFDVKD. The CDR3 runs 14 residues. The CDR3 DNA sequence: TGTGCCACCAGTGCAATTGACGGCGGTCAGCCCCAGCATTTT. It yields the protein CATSAIDGGQPQHF.

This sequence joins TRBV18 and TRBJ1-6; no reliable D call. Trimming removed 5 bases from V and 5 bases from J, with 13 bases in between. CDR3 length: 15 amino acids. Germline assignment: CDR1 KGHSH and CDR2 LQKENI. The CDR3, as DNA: TGTGCCAGCTCAATATCCGGGGATAATAATTCACCCCTCCACTTT. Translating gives CASSISGDNNSPLHF.

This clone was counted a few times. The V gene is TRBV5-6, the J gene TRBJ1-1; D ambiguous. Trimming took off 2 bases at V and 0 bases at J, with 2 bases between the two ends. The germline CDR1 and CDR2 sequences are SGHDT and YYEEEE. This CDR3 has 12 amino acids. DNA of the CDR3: TGTGCCAGCAGCTTCATGAACACTGAAGCTTTCTTT. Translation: CASSFMNTEAFF.

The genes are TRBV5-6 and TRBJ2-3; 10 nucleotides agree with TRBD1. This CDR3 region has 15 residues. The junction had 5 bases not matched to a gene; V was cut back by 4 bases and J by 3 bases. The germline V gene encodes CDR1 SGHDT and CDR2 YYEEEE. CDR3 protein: CASSPGTGATDTQYF. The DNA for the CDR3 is TGTGCCAGCAGCCCCGGGACAGGGGCGACAGATACGCAGTATTTT.

In DNA form, the CDR3 reads TGTGCCAGCAGACCGATTTCATCGACTAGCGGGGGCTCCGGCCATACGCAGTATTTT. This encodes CASRPISSTSGGSGHTQYF. V gene TRBV28 combines with J gene TRBJ2-3; 12 positions match TRBD2. V lost 6 bases to trimming and J lost 7 bases; unmatched junction nucleotides: 20. CDR3 length: 19 residues. Germline V gives CDR1 MDHEN, CDR2 SYDVKM.